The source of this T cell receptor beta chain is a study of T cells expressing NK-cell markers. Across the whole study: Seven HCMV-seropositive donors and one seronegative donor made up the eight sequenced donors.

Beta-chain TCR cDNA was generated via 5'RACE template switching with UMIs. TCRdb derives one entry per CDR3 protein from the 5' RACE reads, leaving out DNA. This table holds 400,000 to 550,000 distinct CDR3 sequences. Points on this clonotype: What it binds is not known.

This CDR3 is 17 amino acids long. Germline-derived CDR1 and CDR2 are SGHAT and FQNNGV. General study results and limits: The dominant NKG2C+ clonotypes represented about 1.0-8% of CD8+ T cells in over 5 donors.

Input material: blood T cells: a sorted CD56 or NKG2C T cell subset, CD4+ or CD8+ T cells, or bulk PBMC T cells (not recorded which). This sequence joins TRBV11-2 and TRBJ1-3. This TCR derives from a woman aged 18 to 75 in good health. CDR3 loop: CASSRTTLQGSGNTIYF.